Below are 17 T cell receptor beta chains sequenced from a single sample in a study of spatial heterogeneity in lung cancer. Time point reported: sample taken at primary tumor resection. TCRdb redid the calling of the 5' RACE reads with MiXCR, one entry per CDR3 protein. This table holds roughly 80,000 distinct CDR3 sequences, about 8% found once. Sample: PBMCs, taken at surgery. All receptors come from a male donor with early-stage non-small cell lung cancer.

The chain recombines TRBV4-1 with TRBJ1-2, with D uncertain. CDR1 and CDR2 from the germline V gene are MGHRA and YSYEKL. Trimming took 0 bases from V and 2 from J, leaving 19 bases between them. The length of the CDR3 is 18 residues. CDR3 sequence reads: CASSQDKPGVRPNYGYTF. The CDR3 region has the DNA TGCGCCAGCAGCCAAGACAAACCCGGGGTCAGACCCAACTATGGCTACACCTTC.

In its sample, this clonotype was seen many times. This chain connects TRBV28 to TRBJ2-7; D gene ambiguous. CDR1 and CDR2 from the germline V gene are MDHEN and SYDVKM. This CDR3 comprises 13 residues. Trimming cost V 1 base and J 3 bases, with 7 bases left between them. The DNA for the CDR3 is TGTGCCAGCAGTTTATCGGCAGGCTACGAGCAGTACTTC. Its protein product is CASSLSAGYEQYF.

This clonotype was found many times. This chain links TRBV20-1 with TRBJ1-2, with a tentative D call TRBD1 (6 bases). The CDR3 contains 13 residues. Germline V gives CDR1 DFQATT, CDR2 SNEGSKA (reference sequence). V lost 6 bases and J lost 4, with 15 bases in between. The CDR3 loop reads CSAQLQGTYGYTF. Written as DNA, the CDR3 is TGCAGTGCCCAACTTCAGGGGACCTATGGCTACACCTTC.

The sample holds a few counts of this clonotype. The chain links TRBV6-6 to TRBJ2-5; perhaps D is TRBD1 or TRBD2 (5 bases each). Trimming removed 6 bases from V and 1 base from J, with 15 bases in between. This CDR3 comprises 15 residues. The V gene's germline CDR1 is MNHNY and CDR2 SVGAGI (reference sequence). CDR3 region: CASRPGTPGQETQYF. The CDR3 DNA follows: TGTGCCAGCAGGCCCGGGACCCCCGGCCAAGAGACCCAGTACTTC.

This clonotype was recorded many times. V gene TRBV19 combines with J gene TRBJ2-7; D call uncertain. CDR3 size: 14 residues. CDR1 and CDR2 (germline): LNHDA, SQIVND (reference sequence). Trimming stripped 7 bases from V and 0 bases from J, with 13 bases between. As DNA, the CDR3 is TGTGCCAGTAATGTTAAGGGAAGCTCCTACGAGCAGTACTTC. It codes for CASNVKGSSYEQYF. The full variable domain, in which reference TRBV19 and TRBJ2-7 provide the parts outside the CDR3, is DGGITQSPKYLFRKEGQNVTLSCEQNLNHDAMYWYRQDPGQGLRLIYYSQIVNDFQKGDIAEGYSVSREKKESFPLTVTSAQKNPTAFYLCASNVKGSSYEQYFGPGTRLTVT.

The rearrangement joins TRBV4-1 to TRBJ1-2, with D tentatively TRBD1 (5 bases). The germline CDR1 and CDR2 sequences are MGHRA and YSYEKL. CDR3 length: 16 residues. V was trimmed by 0 bases and J by 4 bases, leaving 15 bases between them. CDR3 protein: CASSQELGLTFYGYTF. CDR3 nucleotides: TGCGCCAGCAGCCAAGAATTGGGGCTGACATTCTATGGCTACACCTTC.

Of note for this clonotype: A much larger clone is a single base away; this may be a read error. This chain links TRBV7-2 with TRBJ1-2; D perhaps matches TRBD1 (6 bases). The CDR3 runs 14 residues. Germline CDR1 is SGHTA and CDR2 is FQGNSA. The CDR3 is CASSLEGQLYGCTF. Here the CDR3 DNA reads TGTGCCAGCAGCTTAGAAGGACAGCTCTATGGCTGCACCTTC. The complete variable domain, with remaining parts taken from reference TRBV7-2 and TRBJ1-2, reads GAGVSQSPSNKVTEKGKDVELRCDPISGHTALYWYRQSLGQGLEFLIYFQGNSAPDKSGLPSDRFSAERTGGSVSTLTIQRTQQEDSAVYLCASSLEGQLYGCTFGSGTRLTVV.

A few counts support this clonotype. The chain is built from TRBV18 and TRBJ1-5, with TRBD1 as a possible D gene (6 bases). The CDR3 is 18 amino acids. Germline lookup yields CDR1 KGHSH and CDR2 LQKENI. V lost 6 bases, J lost 2 bases, and 23 bases lay in between. CDR3 DNA sequence: TGTGCCAGCTCCCCAGGGGCCAGGATGGGCCAGGGCAATCAGCCCCAGCATTTT. Protein: CASSPGARMGQGNQPQHF.

The genes are TRBV6-4 and TRBJ2-5; D is possibly TRBD2 (7 bases). Trimming pared 3 bases from V and 5 bases from J, leaving 16 bases between. Germline V gene sequence: CDR1 MRHNA, CDR2 SNTAGT. The CDR3 length is 15 residues. The CDR3 loop reads CASSEDFGGQETQYF. CDR3 nucleotide sequence: TGTGCCAGCAGTGAAGATTTCGGGGGGCAGGAGACCCAGTACTTC.

This clonotype was seen many times. This chain links TRBV6-5 with TRBJ2-2, with a possible D match to TRBD1 (6 bases). The CDR3 loop spans 14 amino acids. Germline V gene sequence: CDR1 MNHEY, CDR2 SVGAGI. V was trimmed by 6 bases and J by 6 bases, leaving 14 bases between them. The CDR3 region is CASRINRDPGELFF. In nucleotides, the CDR3 is TGTGCCAGCAGAATTAACAGGGATCCCGGGGAGCTGTTTTTT.

The table lists this clonotype with many counts. The chain links TRBV20-1 to TRBJ1-3, with D possibly being TRBD1 (6 bases). The V and J ends lost 0 bases and 5 bases respectively, with 14 bases between them. This CDR3 is built from 15 residues. Germline V gene lookup returns CDR1 DFQATT and CDR2 SNEGSKA (reference sequence). CDR3 bases: TGCAGTGCTAGAGATCGAGGGGGTAGTAGAAACACCATATATTTT. It codes for CSARDRGGSRNTIYF.

Ten or more counts support this clonotype. The V gene is TRBV11-2, the J gene TRBJ2-2; 12 nucleotides line up with TRBD2. CDR3 length equals 16 residues. CDR1 is SGHAT and CDR2 is FQNNGV in the germline V gene. V shed 3 bases, J shed 5 bases, and the junction held 4 bases outside the gene matches. The CDR3 sequence: CASSLGGLAGTGELFF. The CDR3, as DNA: TGTGCCAGCAGCTTGGGTGGACTAGCGGGAACCGGGGAGCTGTTTTTT.

V is TRBV20-1 and J is TRBJ2-1; D is ambiguous. Germline assignment: CDR1 DFQATT and CDR2 SNEGSKA (reference sequence). The CDR3 is 12 residues long. Trimming took 5 bases from V and 5 from J, leaving 10 bases between them. The CDR3 loop is CSALRLNNEQFF. The CDR3 DNA reads as TGCAGTGCTTTGAGACTGAACAATGAGCAGTTCTTC.

This clonotype showed up many times. The CDR3 loop reads CATGSGTGNTIYF. The CDR3 DNA reads as TGTGCCACCGGCTCAGGGACTGGAAACACCATATATTTT. The rearrangement links TRBV15 to TRBJ1-3; TRBD1 is a possible D gene (5 bases). Trimming stripped 8 bases from V and 2 bases from J, with 10 bases between. Germline V gene sequence: CDR1 LNHNV, CDR2 YYDKDF (reference sequence). The CDR3 totals 13 residues.

This clonotype was recorded many times. The chain joins TRBV5-1 to TRBJ1-6; 8 nucleotides match TRBD1. Germline V gene lookup returns CDR1 SGHRS and CDR2 YFSETQ. Trimming at V came to 4 bases and at J to 9 bases, leaving 9 bases not matched to a gene. The CDR3 sequence is 15 residues long. CDR3 DNA sequence: TGCGCCAGCAGCAACGGACAGGGAGAGACTTCACCCCTCCACTTT. Its translation: CASSNGQGETSPLHF.

The chain links TRBV11-2 to TRBJ2-7; TRBD2 matches 10 bases. The V gene's germline CDR1 is SGHAT and CDR2 FQNNGV. The trim removed 3 bases at V and 2 bases at J, leaving 4 bases unmatched. This CDR3 comprises 15 residues. The DNA for the CDR3 is TGTGCCAGCAGCTTTGCTAGCGGGGGAGCCTACGAGCAGTACTTC. This codes for CASSFASGGAYEQYF.

Comments on this clonotype: This sequence may be a read error, since a much larger clone differs from it by one base. The chain carries TRBV7-9 and TRBJ2-7, with TRBD2 identical over 12 bases. Germline CDR1 SEHNR, CDR2 FQNEAQ (reference sequence). This CDR3 spans 15 amino acids. CDR3 DNA sequence: TGTGTCAGCAGCTCGCGACTAGCGGGAGTCTACGAGCAGTACTTC. It is translated as CVSSSRLAGVYEQYF.